What follows describes a single T cell receptor beta chain. One end of the junction fails to match germline, which may point to a read error. The entry originates in a study of blood T cell repertoires in COVID-19. Using immunoSEQ multiplex PCR, the repertoire was profiled, and TCRdb retains in-frame clones only, with some absent. The sample records fewer than 450,000 clones, 90% being singletons. Germline V gene lookup returns CDR1 SEHNR and CDR2 FQNEAQ (reference sequence). CDR3 length equals 14 residues. Sequenced material: PBMCs or T cells enriched from blood (not recorded which). This TCR came from a man younger than 35 who had recovered from COVID-19. The genes are TRBV7-9 and TRBJ1-1, with D unresolved. CDR3 DNA sequence: TGTGCCAGCAGCTCGCCGGCGGGGAACACTGAATCTTTCTTT. As protein: CASSSPAGNTESFF.